Presented here are 27 T cell receptor beta chains from one specimen sequenced in a study of shared clonotypes between healthy human individuals. Measured with immunoSEQ multiplex PCR; TCRdb has only the in-frame clones, and not every one. The repertoire includes around 510,000 clones, around 96% of them detected once, and approximately 0.06% sits in the top ten. Source material: naive CD4+ T cells sorted from blood. This sample's subset: CD45RA+ positively selected. These receptor sequences come from a woman aged 30 to 39 in good health.

V usage is TRBV7-9 and J usage is TRBJ1-2; no reliable D call. CDR3 length equals 14 residues. Looked up from germline, CDR1 is SEHNR and CDR2 is FQNEAQ (reference sequence). The ends were cut back, 0 bases at V and 8 bases at J, with 13 bases in the middle. Here the CDR3 reads CASSLAAEGKGYTF. CDR3 sequence (DNA): TGTGCCAGCAGCTTAGCAGCAGAAGGCAAAGGCTACACCTTC.

CDR3 loop: CASSRQVRSRANVLTF. CDR3 nucleotides: TGTGCCAGCAGTAGGCAGGTGCGTAGTCGGGCCAACGTCCTGACTTTC. The chain is built from TRBV6-7 and TRBJ2-6; D not certain. TRBV6-7 is known as an ORF, though its function is uncertain. The V end lost 5 bases, the J end lost 5 bases, and 16 bases lay between the germline ends. The CDR3 length is 16 residues.

CDR3 sequence (DNA): TGCGCCAGCAGCTTGGGTACAGGGCGACGTAGAGACGAGCAGTACTTC. This translates into CASSLGTGRRRDEQYF. The V call is TRBV5-1, the J call TRBJ2-7, with a weak D call TRBD1 (6 bases). Deletions cut 0 bases from V and 5 bases from J, with 18 bases between. The CDR3 is 16 amino acids. Germline-derived CDR1 and CDR2 are SGHRS and YFSETQ. Full variable domain (outside the CDR3, taken from reference TRBV5-1 and TRBJ2-7): KAGVTQTPRYLIKTRGQQVTLSCSPISGHRSVSWYQQTPGQGLQFLFEYFSETQRNKGNFPGRFSGRQFSNSRSEMNVSTLELGDSALYLCASSLGTGRRRDEQYFGPGTRLTVT.

The J gene is TRBJ2-2, the V gene TRBV19; D unresolved. Trimming removed 3 bases at V and 1 base at J, with 9 bases between. Germline CDR1 and CDR2: LNHDA and SQIVND (reference sequence). The CDR3 totals 15 residues. CDR3 nucleotides: TGTGCCAGTAGTATTCATGGAAAGAACACCGGGGAGCTGTTTTTT. Residues: CASSIHGKNTGELFF.

This clone was seen just once. The rearrangement uses TRBV6-5 and TRBJ2-7; 9 positions agree with TRBD2. Per the germline V gene, CDR1 is MNHEY and CDR2 is SVGAGI. The trim removed 8 bases at V and 4 bases at J, leaving 9 bases unmatched. CDR3 size: 14 residues. The CDR3 spells CASSKLAGPYEQYF. CDR3 nucleotides: TGTGCCAGCTCGAAGCTAGCGGGACCTTACGAGCAGTACTTC.

The chain has TRBV21-1 and TRBJ2-1. TRBV21-1 is a pseudogene segment. The CDR3 is 16 residues long. The CDR3 sequence is CASSMSSRTRYNEQFF. The CDR3 nucleotides read TGTGCCAGCAGCATGTCTTCTAGGACGCGTTACAATGAGCAGTTCTTC.

The chain joins TRBV19 to TRBJ2-1; TRBD2 agrees at 9 bases. CDR1 and CDR2 from the germline V gene are LNHDA and SQIVND (reference sequence). This CDR3 has 14 residues. The junction had 3 bases not matched to a gene; V was cut back by 5 bases and J by 4 bases. DNA of the CDR3: TGTGCCAGTAGTCCTAGCGGGACTTACAATGAGCAGTTCTTC. As protein: CASSPSGTYNEQFF.

The rearrangement joins TRBV7-6 to TRBJ2-7, with D maybe TRBD1 (5 bases). The CDR3 loop spans 12 amino acids. Germline lookup yields CDR1 SGHVS and CDR2 FNYEAQ. V was pared by 4 bases and J by 6 bases, with 10 bases between. This CDR3 is CASSSSGLEQYF. CDR3 coding DNA: TGTGCCAGCAGCTCCTCAGGGCTCGAGCAGTACTTC.

The CDR3 here is CASSALAGEKLFF. In nucleotides, the CDR3 is TGTGCCAGCAGCGCCCTGGCAGGAGAAAAACTGTTTTTT. The V and J genes are TRBV9 and TRBJ1-4; D remains unclear. The V end lost 3 bases, the J end lost 8 bases, and 11 bases lay between the germline ends. CDR1 is SGDLS, CDR2 YYNGEE, per germline. The CDR3 extends over 13 amino acids.

The table lists this clone with a count of one. Here the CDR3 DNA reads TGTGCCAGCAGTTCCCACTCACCTCGGGGGCCCCAGCATTTT. The encoded protein is CASSSHSPRGPQHF. The V call is TRBV28, the J call TRBJ1-5; D is unresolved. The CDR3 is 14 amino acids. V was pared by 4 bases and J by 9 bases, with 16 bases between. The germline V gene has CDR1 MDHEN and CDR2 SYDVKM.

The chain employs TRBV7-8 and TRBJ2-1; TRBD2 agrees at 10 bases. This CDR3 comprises 14 residues. CDR1 is SGHVS and CDR2 is FQNEAQ in the germline V gene. J gave up 2 bases and V 8 bases, and 3 bases lay outside the gene matches. DNA of the CDR3: TGTGCCAGCCGACTAGCGGGCCCCTACAATGAGCAGTTCTTC. The encoded protein is CASRLAGPYNEQFF.

This chain links TRBV11-2 with TRBJ1-4; TRBD1 might be the D (5 bases). Deletions cut 2 bases from V and 6 bases from J, with 10 bases between. The CDR3 is 14 residues long. The germline CDR1 and CDR2 sequences are SGHAT and FQNNGV. The CDR3, as DNA: TGTGCCAGCAGCTTATTTGCACAGGATGAAAAACTGTTTTTT. Encoded protein: CASSLFAQDEKLFF.

CDR3 amino acids: CASSFRQGLNYGYTF. The CDR3 DNA sequence: TGTGCCAGTAGTTTTCGACAGGGCCTTAACTATGGCTACACCTTC. The rearrangement joins TRBV19 to TRBJ1-2, with TRBD1 matching over 7 bases. The CDR3 loop spans 15 amino acids. Trimming cost V 5 bases and J 1 base; bases outside gene matches: 7. Germline-derived CDR1 and CDR2 are LNHDA and SQIVND (reference sequence).

The CDR3 protein is CASSLAFTSGNYEQYF. CDR3 DNA sequence: TGTGCCAGCAGCTTGGCGTTCACTAGCGGGAACTACGAGCAGTACTTC. The chain couples TRBV5-4 to TRBJ2-7, with 10 bases aligning to TRBD2. This CDR3 comprises 16 residues. The germline V gene encodes CDR1 SGHNT and CDR2 YYREEE (reference sequence). Trimming cost V 0 bases and J 3 bases; bases outside gene matches: 6.

The V call is TRBV4-1, the J call TRBJ1-4; D gene uncertain. V was shortened by 2 bases and J by 2 bases, with 6 bases between the two germline ends. The CDR3 has 14 residues. Germline V gives CDR1 MGHRA, CDR2 YSYEKL. The CDR3 loop is CASSQRTTNEKLFF. CDR3 DNA: TGCGCCAGCAGCCAACGCACGACTAATGAAAAACTGTTTTTT.

The chain carries TRBV7-6 and TRBJ2-7, with 10 bases identical to TRBD1. V trimming: 5 bases; J trimming: 3 bases; junction bases outside the gene matches: 4. Germline CDR1 and CDR2: SGHVS and FNYEAQ. The CDR3 spans 14 residues. In DNA form, the CDR3 reads TGTGCCAGCAGCGCGGGACAGGGGCGCTACGAGCAGTACTTC. Protein: CASSAGQGRYEQYF.

This clone was detected only once. The rearrangement uses TRBV5-4 and TRBJ2-7; D possibly uses TRBD1 or TRBD2 (5 bases each). V was pared by 4 bases and J by 3 bases, with 17 bases between. The CDR3 spans 15 residues. Germline V CDR1 and CDR2: SGHNT, YYREEE (reference sequence). The CDR3 region is CASSPQRDSGYEQYF. DNA for the CDR3: TGTGCCAGCAGCCCCCAGCGAGACAGCGGCTACGAGCAGTACTTC.

This clone was counted a single time. The J gene is TRBJ1-3, the V gene TRBV15; unclear D gene. Per the germline V gene, CDR1 is LNHNV and CDR2 is YYDKDF (reference sequence). The CDR3 extends over 15 amino acids. Trimming removed 0 bases at V and 3 bases at J, with 9 bases between. CDR3 nucleotide sequence: TGTGCCACCAGCAGAGATGTGGGCGTTGGAAACACCATATATTTT. This sequence encodes CATSRDVGVGNTIYF.

The V call is TRBV9, the J call TRBJ2-1; 9 bases align to TRBD1. Germline CDR1 reads SGDLS; CDR2 reads YYNGEE. The V segment lost 3 bases and the J segment 2 bases; nucleotides outside the gene matches: 9. The CDR3 has 17 amino acids. CDR3 DNA: TGTGCCAGCAGCGATCGGGACAGGGTCTTCACCTACAATGAGCAGTTCTTC. This translates into CASSDRDRVFTYNEQFF.

The chain employs TRBV27 and TRBJ2-3; D remains unclear. This CDR3 has 15 residues. V shed 3 bases and J shed 1 base, with 11 bases lying between them. Germline V gives CDR1 MNHEY, CDR2 SMNVEV (reference sequence). In DNA form, the CDR3 reads TGTGCCAGCAGTTTTGGGCAGGCGCGCACAGATACGCAGTATTTT. Translated: CASSFGQARTDTQYF.

The V gene is TRBV18, the J gene TRBJ1-4, with a possible D match to TRBD1 (6 bases). This CDR3 contains 18 residues. Per the germline V gene, CDR1 is KGHSH and CDR2 is LQKENI. The V and J ends lost 2 bases and 0 bases respectively, with 16 bases between them. The CDR3 DNA is TGTGCCAGCTCACCAAGGGGGTGGACAGTAGCAACTAATGAAAAACTGTTTTTT. Its protein product is CASSPRGWTVATNEKLFF.

This clone came up a few times. The chain combines TRBV30 with TRBJ1-5; D uncertain. The CDR3 covers 13 residues. Germline V lookup: CDR1 GTSNPN, CDR2 SVGIG (reference sequence). The germline V and J ends were trimmed by 0 bases and 0 bases, with 3 bases remaining between them. The CDR3 loop is CAWSVHSNQPQHF. For the CDR3, the DNA is TGTGCCTGGAGTGTACATAGCAATCAGCCCCAGCATTTT.

The chain uses TRBV27 and TRBJ1-5; D possibly corresponds to TRBD1 (5 bases). CDR1 and CDR2 from the germline V gene are MNHEY and SMNVEV (reference sequence). The CDR3 contains 15 residues. Trimming left V 5 bases short and J 6 bases short, with 17 bases between. The CDR3 here is CASSITGLGFQPQHF. The CDR3 nucleotides read TGTGCCAGCAGTATCACGGGACTGGGCTTTCAGCCCCAGCATTTT.

The chain links TRBV27 to TRBJ2-7, with D tentatively TRBD1 (5 bases). Germline CDR1 MNHEY, CDR2 SMNVEV (reference sequence). CDR3 length: 15 residues. The ends were cut back, 2 bases at V and 2 bases at J, with 13 bases in the middle. Written as DNA, the CDR3 is TGTGCCAGCAGTTTAGGGGCCCCGATCACCTACGAGCAGTACTTC. Its translation is CASSLGAPITYEQYF.

The CDR3 DNA is TGTGCCAGCAGCGGTAATTTCCGGGCCCAAGTTAATAGGAACACCGGGGAGCTGTTTTTT. Its translation is CASSGNFRAQVNRNTGELFF. The chain joins TRBV9 to TRBJ2-2; the D is unclear. The CDR3 covers 20 residues. The V end was cut by 3 bases, the J end by 1 base, with 25 bases between. Germline V CDR1 and CDR2: SGDLS, YYNGEE.

V usage is TRBV2 and J usage is TRBJ2-1, with a possible D match to TRBD2 (5 bases). The CDR3 has 14 amino acids. V was cut by 10 bases and J by 0 bases, with 13 bases left in between. Germline loops: CDR1 SNHLY, CDR2 FYNNEI. The CDR3 spells CATHLEASYNEQFF. The DNA for the CDR3 is TGTGCCACCCACCTGGAGGCCTCCTACAATGAGCAGTTCTTC.

This chain uses TRBV7-2 with TRBJ2-5; D is unclear. The germline CDR1 and CDR2 sequences are SGHTA and FQGNSA. The V end lost 3 bases, the J end lost 5 bases, and 7 bases lay between the germline ends. This CDR3 has 12 residues. CDR3 DNA: TGTGCCAGCAGCTTCTCTAAGGAGACCCAGTACTTC. Translating it yields CASSFSKETQYF.